A single T cell receptor beta chain is shown here with its context. The target antigen is unknown. One base separates it from a far larger clone, so it is likely a read error. This specimen comes from a study of regulatory T cells in long-lasting Graves disease. Study at large: Persistent Graves' disease required over 5 years of antithyroid drugs and positive TSH receptor antibodies.

Building of the TCR beta libraries involved iRepertoire HTBI primers and Arm-PCR of CDR3 regions. TCRdb processed the multiplex PCR reads anew with MiXCR; each CDR3 protein has one entry. This table holds fewer than 550,000 distinct CDR3 sequences, roughly 21% found once. Documented time point: persistent/refractory GD, antithyroid drugs over 5 years with positive TRAb. After RNA was extracted from PBMCs, the TCR library was made from it. The authors diagnosed Graves' disease using American Thyroid Association guidelines. The CDR3 runs 13 residues. Germline V gives CDR1 MDHEN, CDR2 SYDVKM. Trimming cost V 5 bases and J 5 bases, with 12 bases left between them. General study findings and limits: When disease was persistent, TRBV28, TRBJ1-2 and TRBJ2-5 were the favored segments.

This specimen was peripheral blood mononuclear cells (PBMCs), taken when the disease was refractory, from a patient treated with antithyroid drugs. The chain combines TRBV28 with TRBJ2-5; no clear D. The sequence derives from a female donor with Graves disease. The CDR3 nucleotides read TGTGCCAGCAGTGAGTCCCACCGGGAGACCCAGTACTTC. Encoded protein: CASSESHRETQYF.